One and the same sample provided the 26 T cell receptor beta chains below, sequenced in a study of radiation and T cells in renal cell carcinoma (dated by TCRdb to the early 2020s). The library came from the immunoSEQ multiplex PCR assay. TCRdb carries this immuneACCESS record with in-frame sequences only. Its versions omit some clonotypes, under half of them owing to an unresolved V gene in the studies checked, with the rest unexplained. The sample profile shows about 64,000 clones; roughly 80% of them were found once. The ten largest account for approximately 7% of the sample. The time point label on this specimen signifies: blood 4 weeks post-SBRT, at nephrectomy. Taken with the paper, the label for treatment or condition translates to: 15 Gy SBRT to primary tumor, nephrectomy 4 weeks later. Sequenced material: blood, taken from a patient whose treatment included radiotherapy and nephrectomy. The receptors come from a man between 60 and 75 years old with renal cell carcinoma.

The chain links TRBV5-6 to TRBJ2-1; 8 positions match TRBD2. Germline V gene data show CDR1 as SGHDT and CDR2 as YYEEEE. Trimming removed 1 base from V and 3 bases from J; junction bases left unmatched: 3. This CDR3 contains 15 residues. The CDR3 DNA is TGTGCCAGCAGCTTGAGTCTAGCGGGCTACAATGAGCAGTTCTTC. Protein sequence: CASSLSLAGYNEQFF.

The rearrangement uses TRBV6-1 and TRBJ2-1, with a possible D match to TRBD1 (5 bases). The CDR3 loop spans 14 amino acids. The germline V and J ends were trimmed by 4 bases and 4 bases, with 11 bases remaining between them. Germline V CDR1 and CDR2: MNHNS, SASEGT. CDR3 in amino acids: CASSVSGIYNEQFF. The CDR3 bases are TGTGCCAGCAGTGTCTCAGGGATTTACAATGAGCAGTTCTTC.

This rearrangement joins TRBV9 to TRBJ2-5, with 12 bases lining up with TRBD2. The CDR3 is 15 residues long. V dropped 4 bases and J dropped 4; count of bases not matched to a gene: 5. Germline CDR1 and CDR2: SGDLS and YYNGEE. CDR3 sequence: CASSSQTSGRETQYF. DNA of the CDR3: TGTGCCAGCAGCTCCCAGACTAGCGGGAGAGAGACCCAGTACTTC.

The chain has TRBV29-1 and TRBJ2-5, with 8 bases identical to TRBD2. V shed 7 bases and J 5 bases; nucleotides not matched to a gene: 9. The CDR3 runs to 13 residues. Germline V lookup: CDR1 SQVTM, CDR2 ANQGSEA. The CDR3 protein is CSAGGDPRETQYF. The CDR3 coding sequence is TGCAGCGCCGGGGGGGATCCGAGGGAGACCCAGTACTTC.

This rearrangement joins TRBV11-3 to TRBJ2-5; 8 positions match TRBD1. This CDR3 is built from 15 residues. The V gene end was trimmed by 3 bases and the J gene end by 6 bases; junction bases not matched to a gene: 9. Germline lookup yields CDR1 SGHNT and CDR2 YENEEA. The CDR3 sequence: CASSFAGGRVKTQYF. Here the CDR3 DNA reads TGTGCCAGCAGCTTCGCAGGGGGCAGAGTAAAGACCCAGTACTTC.

The chain is built from TRBV7-9 and TRBJ1-4; 7 positions agree with TRBD1. Trimming cost V 4 bases and J 0 bases; bases outside gene matches: 5. Germline V CDR1 and CDR2: SEHNR, FQNEAQ (reference sequence). The CDR3 spans 16 residues. The CDR3 bases are TGTGCCAGCAGCTCGGGACAGCGTTCAACTAATGAAAAACTGTTTTTT. Translation gives CASSSGQRSTNEKLFF.

This chain connects TRBV19 to TRBJ2-5; D ambiguous. The CDR3 is 11 residues long. The germline gives CDR1 LNHDA, CDR2 SQIVND (reference sequence). V was cut by 4 bases and J by 5 bases, with 5 bases left in between. CDR3 region: CASSSYETQYF. CDR3 coding DNA: TGTGCCAGTAGTAGCTATGAGACCCAGTACTTC.

The chain employs TRBV19 and TRBJ1-5; 10 positions match TRBD1. Germline CDR1 is LNHDA and CDR2 is SQIVND (reference sequence). J was trimmed by 1 base and V by 7 bases; bases with no gene match: 7. This CDR3 contains 16 residues. The CDR3 sequence: CASKMGQGTSNQPQHF. Written as DNA, the CDR3 is TGTGCCAGTAAGATGGGACAGGGGACGAGCAATCAGCCCCAGCATTTT.

This clone was seen more than once but under ten times. The V and J genes are TRBV7-9 and TRBJ2-5; D remains ambiguous. Germline assignment: CDR1 SEHNR and CDR2 FQNEAQ (reference sequence). The CDR3 runs to 13 residues. The V end lost 1 base, the J end lost 5 bases, and 8 bases lay between the germline ends. CDR3 residues: CASSLVSLETQYF. CDR3 DNA sequence: TGTGCCAGCAGCTTAGTATCCCTCGAGACCCAGTACTTC.

V gene TRBV19 combines with J gene TRBJ1-5, with D perhaps TRBD1 (6 bases). CDR1 and CDR2 (germline): LNHDA, SQIVND (reference sequence). Trimming cost V 5 bases and J 6 bases, with 14 bases left between them. There are 14 residues in the CDR3. The CDR3, as DNA: TGTGCCAGTAGTCCGACAGGCGGTATTCAGCCCCAGCATTTT. Translating it yields CASSPTGGIQPQHF. Complete variable domain (other parts from reference TRBV19 and TRBJ1-5): DGGITQSPKYLFRKEGQNVTLSCEQNLNHDAMYWYRQDPGQGLRLIYYSQIVNDFQKGDIAEGYSVSREKKESFPLTVTSAQKNPTAFYLCASSPTGGIQPQHFGDGTRLSIL.

V is TRBV30 and J is TRBJ1-1; TRBD1 might be the D (5 bases). With 8 bases removed from V and 4 bases from J, the gap between germline ends came to 23 bases. The germline gives CDR1 GTSNPN, CDR2 SVGIG (reference sequence). CDR3 size: 15 residues. The CDR3 spells CAGADISRISTEAFF. In DNA, the CDR3 is TGTGCCGGGGCGGACATTTCTAGGATTAGCACTGAAGCTTTCTTT.

The chain carries TRBV14 and TRBJ2-1; 9 positions agree with TRBD2. CDR1 SGHDN and CDR2 FVKESK come from the germline V gene. The CDR3 is made up of 14 amino acids. V was clipped by 5 bases and J by 4 bases; unmatched bases: 3. CDR3 nucleotides: TGTGCCAGCAGCTTCGCGGGGGGGTACAATGAGCAGTTCTTC. This encodes CASSFAGGYNEQFF.

The V call is TRBV7-3, the J call TRBJ2-7; D gene unclear. Trimming shortened V by 4 bases and J by 7 bases, and 11 bases separated the two germline ends. Germline CDR1 and CDR2: SGHTA and FQGTGA. This CDR3 comprises 12 residues. Written as DNA, the CDR3 is TGTGCCAGCAGCTGGGCCGGCCGTGAGCAGTACTTC. Residues: CASSWAGREQYF. Looking up the rest from reference TRBV7-3 and TRBJ2-7 gives the full variable domain: GAGVSQTPSNKVTEKGKYVELRCDPISGHTALYWYRQSLGQGPEFLIYFQGTGAADDSGLPNDRFFAVRPEGSVSTLKIQRTERGDSAVYLCASSWAGREQYFGPGTRLTVT.

This clone is a singleton in its sample. The gene calls are TRBV6-1 and TRBJ2-6; 7 positions agree with TRBD1. The CDR3 covers 14 residues. Unmatched junction bases numbered 1, after V lost 6 bases and J lost 2 bases. Germline CDR1 reads MNHNS; CDR2 reads SASEGT. The CDR3 sequence is CASSQGAGANVLTF. CDR3 sequence (DNA): TGTGCCAGCAGCCAGGGGGCTGGGGCCAACGTCCTGACTTTC.

The rearrangement uses TRBV7-9 and TRBJ2-2; TRBD1 is a possible D gene (6 bases). Trimming took 4 bases from V and 0 from J, leaving 6 bases between them. This CDR3 comprises 14 residues. Germline loops: CDR1 SEHNR, CDR2 FQNEAQ (reference sequence). The CDR3 loop is CASSYRANTGELFF. The CDR3 DNA is TGTGCCAGCAGCTACAGGGCGAACACCGGGGAGCTGTTTTTT.

The CDR3 region is CASSLAQETQYF. The CDR3 DNA reads TGTGCCAGCAGCTTGGCTCAAGAGACCCAGTACTTC. The chain is built from TRBV5-6 and TRBJ2-5; no clear D gene. Trimming took 0 bases from V and 2 from J, leaving 2 bases between them. The CDR3 totals 12 residues. Germline lookup yields CDR1 SGHDT and CDR2 YYEEEE.

The rearrangement joins TRBV5-5 to TRBJ1-2; 9 bases line up with TRBD1. The CDR3 contains 15 residues. Trimming cost V 4 bases and J 5 bases; bases outside gene matches: 9. CDR1 and CDR2 from the germline V gene are SGHKS and YYEKEE (reference sequence). CDR3 bases: TGTGCCAGCAGCCTGCTGGACAGGGGATTTTATGGCTACACCTTC. Translation: CASSLLDRGFYGYTF.

V and J are TRBV7-2 and TRBJ1-4; 7 bases map to TRBD1. The CDR3 spans 17 residues. Germline values: CDR1 SGHTA, CDR2 FQGNSA. With V trimmed by 6 bases and J by 8 bases, 18 bases remained unmatched. CDR3 DNA sequence: TGTGCCAGCAGTCAGACAGGGCCTGCGGCGGGAACGGAAAAACTGTTTTTT. This sequence encodes CASSQTGPAAGTEKLFF.

The chain carries TRBV5-6 and TRBJ1-1; 7 positions match TRBD1. The length of the CDR3 is 13 residues. CDR1 and CDR2 (germline): SGHDT, YYEEEE. J was trimmed by 2 bases and V by 5 bases; bases with no gene match: 3. CDR3 region: CASRGTANTEAFF. The CDR3 DNA follows: TGTGCCAGCAGGGGGACAGCAAACACTGAAGCTTTCTTT.

The V gene is TRBV30, the J gene TRBJ2-2; weak D call: TRBD2 (6 bases). Trimming shortened V by 0 bases and J by 6 bases, and 8 bases separated the two germline ends. The germline gives CDR1 GTSNPN, CDR2 SVGIG (reference sequence). CDR3 size: 13 residues. CDR3 in amino acids: CAWSVRGSGELFF. Written as DNA, the CDR3 is TGTGCCTGGAGTGTACGGGGGTCCGGGGAGCTGTTTTTT.

The J gene is TRBJ1-1, the V gene TRBV7-9; maybe TRBD1 (5 bases). The germline V gene encodes CDR1 SEHNR and CDR2 FQNEAQ (reference sequence). V was shortened by 2 bases and J by 0 bases, with 13 bases between the two germline ends. CDR3 length: 16 amino acids. CDR3 sequence: CASSLPPGALNTEAFF. Written as DNA, the CDR3 is TGTGCCAGCAGCTTACCACCCGGGGCATTGAACACTGAAGCTTTCTTT. The variable domain in full, completed from reference TRBV7-9 and TRBJ1-1, reads DTGVSQNPRHKITKRGQNVTFRCDPISEHNRLYWYRQTLGQGPEFLTYFQNEAQLEKSRLLSDRFSAERPKGSFSTLEIQRTEQGDSAMYLCASSLPPGALNTEAFFGQGTRLTVV.

In its sample, this clone is medium-sized (0.01 to 0.1%). The chain carries TRBV19 and TRBJ2-1, with D unclear. The CDR3 covers 13 residues. Germline values: CDR1 LNHDA, CDR2 SQIVND (reference sequence). The ends were cut back, 8 bases at V and 3 bases at J, with 11 bases in the middle. The CDR3 is CASALPGYNEQFF. The CDR3 DNA is TGTGCCAGTGCCCTTCCGGGCTACAATGAGCAGTTCTTC.

This clone was counted a few times. The chain couples TRBV2 to TRBJ1-5, with TRBD1 matching 8 bases. Trimming removed 6 bases from V and 4 bases from J; junction bases left unmatched: 5. The V gene's germline CDR1 is SNHLY and CDR2 FYNNEI. CDR3 size: 14 residues. CDR3 sequence: CASSKDRANQPQHF. The DNA of the CDR3 is TGTGCCAGCAGCAAGGACAGGGCTAATCAGCCCCAGCATTTT.

Only a few counts were recorded for this clone. The V call is TRBV30, the J call TRBJ1-5; D is unresolved. The ends were cut back, 5 bases at V and 6 bases at J, with 17 bases in the middle. CDR1 and CDR2 (germline): GTSNPN, SVGIG (reference sequence). This CDR3 comprises 14 residues. The CDR3 region is CAWAQGFVGQPQHF. The CDR3 DNA sequence: TGTGCCTGGGCACAAGGGTTTGTGGGTCAGCCCCAGCATTTT.

The rearrangement joins TRBV11-2 to TRBJ2-7, with a tentative D call TRBD2 (7 bases). The V and J ends lost 5 bases and 2 bases respectively, with 13 bases between them. The CDR3 is 14 amino acids. Germline lookup yields CDR1 SGHAT and CDR2 FQNNGV. CDR3 nucleotides: TGTGCCAGCAGCCATGGGGGGGGGCCCTACGAGCAGTACTTC. Amino acid sequence: CASSHGGGPYEQYF.

V gene TRBV7-9 combines with J gene TRBJ2-3, with 10 bases identical to TRBD2. Trimming removed 1 base from V and 4 bases from J; junction bases left unmatched: 11. The germline V gene encodes CDR1 SEHNR and CDR2 FQNEAQ (reference sequence). CDR3 length equals 18 residues. The CDR3 coding sequence is TGTGCCAGCAGCTTAGTGAGCGGGGGGGCCTATTGGTCAGATACGCAGTATTTT. Its translation is CASSLVSGGAYWSDTQYF.